This TCR beta chain is drawn from a study of tumor-infiltrating lymphocytes in primary liver carcinoma. At the level of the study: Spanning 30 to 69 years of age, the patients were men and women. Study results and limitations: For tumor-adjacent and tumor-blood pairs, overlap was less than that seen for tumor region pairs. The difference in top-250-clone fraction between tumors and blood was significant, favoring tumors (p = 0.039).

Comment on this clonotype: The antigen is unknown.

Each 20-30 mg portion of unsorted bulk tissue served as the source for co-extraction of RNA and DNA. TCR beta cDNA was made from 400 to 500 ng total RNA with a constant-region primer. Libraries for TCR beta were built through three nested multiplex PCR rounds, which together made up a slightly modified ARM-PCR procedure. In the first two PCR rounds, TRBV1-TRBV30 forward primers were paired with a C-beta reverse primer, and each round lasted about 9 cycles. Via MiXCR, TCRdb re-called the multiplex PCR reads, giving one row per CDR3 protein. The sample carries fewer than 85,000 distinct CDR3 sequences, roughly 69% recorded once. The CDR3 contains 15 residues. The V gene's germline CDR1 is KGHSY and CDR2 FQNENV. V lost 0 bases, J lost 10 bases, and 8 bases stayed unmatched.

The chain links TRBV16 to TRBJ1-5; 8 nucleotides match TRBD1. The sequence was collected from a man between 35 and 55 years old with primary liver carcinoma and hepatitis B virus infection. The material sequenced was tumor-adjacent normal liver tissue. The CDR3 DNA sequence: TGTGCCAGCAGCCAATCTCAGGGGGCTAGACACCCCCAGCATTTT. Its protein product is CASSQSQGARHPQHF.